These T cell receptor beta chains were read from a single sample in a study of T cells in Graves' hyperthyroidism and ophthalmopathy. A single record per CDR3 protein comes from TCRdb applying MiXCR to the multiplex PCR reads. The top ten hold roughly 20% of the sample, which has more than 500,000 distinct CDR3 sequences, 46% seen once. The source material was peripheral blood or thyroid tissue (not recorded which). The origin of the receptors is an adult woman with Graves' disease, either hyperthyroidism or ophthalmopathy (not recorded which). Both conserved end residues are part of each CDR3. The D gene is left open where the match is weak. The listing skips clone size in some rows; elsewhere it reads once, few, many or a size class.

CSARAANTGELFF	TGCAGTGCTAGGGCCGCGAACACCGGGGAGCTGTTTTTT	13	TRBV20-1	TRBJ2-2	-	-
CASSRDRGLGFTEAFF	TGTGCCAGCAGTAGGGACAGGGGGCTGGGGTTCACTGAAGCTTTCTTT	16	TRBV12-3/TRBV12-4	TRBJ1-1	TRBD1	few
CASRGVNSPLHF	TGTGCCTCCCGAGGAGTAAATTCACCCCTCCACTTT	12	TRBV10-3	TRBJ1-6	-	many
CASRLGHTGELFF	TGTGCCAGCAGACTAGGGCACACCGGGGAGCTGTTTTTT	13	TRBV6-5	TRBJ2-2	-	many
CASSTDAYRTEAFF	TGTGCCAGCAGCACCGATGCCTACAGGACTGAAGCTTTCTTT	14	TRBV11-2	TRBJ1-1	-	-
CATSREIGNSPLHF	TGTGCCACCAGCAGAGAGATTGGTAATTCACCCCTCCACTTT	14	TRBV15	TRBJ1-6	-	few
CSVGLGVSYEQYF	TGCAGCGTGGGACTGGGGGTTTCCTACGAGCAGTACTTC	13	TRBV29-1	TRBJ2-7	-	once
CASSERTEAFF	TGTGCCAGCAGTGAACGAACTGAAGCTTTCTTT	11	TRBV2	TRBJ1-1	-	-
CASSEQRGSYNEQFF	TGTGCCAGCAGTGAACAGCGGGGATCCTACAATGAGCAGTTCTTC	15	TRBV2	TRBJ2-1	TRBD2	-
CASSLVAYNTGTSNEKLFF	TGCGCCAGCAGCTTGGTCGCGTATAACACCGGGACAAGTAATGAAAAACTGTTTTTT	19	TRBV5-1	TRBJ1-4	-	-
CASSYSWGEYEQYF	TGTGCCAGCAGTTACTCGTGGGGGGAGTACGAGCAGTACTTC	14	TRBV6-6	TRBJ2-7	-	-
CASSSYQGPNTEAFF	TGTGCCAGCAGTTCATACCAGGGCCCGAACACTGAAGCTTTCTTT	15	TRBV12-3/TRBV12-4	TRBJ1-1	-	many
CASSLNGQLTGYTF	TGTGCCAGCAGCTTAAATGGACAGCTAACGGGCTACACCTTC	14	TRBV7-9	TRBJ1-2	-	many
CASRPTREEKLFF	TGTGCCAGCAGACCTACTCGGGAGGAAAAACTGTTTTTT	13	TRBV2	TRBJ1-4	-	-
CASSPSGSPGELFF	TGTGCCAGCAGTCCATCCGGGAGTCCCGGGGAGCTGTTTTTT	14	TRBV12-3/TRBV12-4	TRBJ2-2	-	-
CASGLLLSRCNQPQHF	TGTGCTAGTGGTTTGTTACTATCACGGTGCAATCAGCCCCAGCATTTT	16	TRBV12-5	TRBJ1-5	-	-
CASSSDRDTYF	TGTGCCAGCAGCTCGGACAGGGACACGTACTTC	11	TRBV7-2	TRBJ2-5	TRBD1	-
CSARDLLAGWEQYF	TGCAGTGCTAGAGATCTCCTAGCGGGATGGGAGCAGTACTTC	14	TRBV20-1	TRBJ2-7	TRBD2	many
CASSPGMGGSSYEQYF	TGTGCCAGCAGCCCTGGGATGGGCGGCAGCTCCTACGAGCAGTACTTC	16	TRBV14	TRBJ2-7	-	-
CASSLGLAGAQETQYF	TGCGCCAGCAGTCTCGGACTAGCGGGAGCCCAAGAGACCCAGTACTTC	16	TRBV5-1	TRBJ2-5	TRBD2	many
CASSLGGIYGYTF	TGTGCCAGCAGCCTGGGGGGGATTTATGGCTACACCTTC	13	TRBV6-1	TRBJ1-2	-	-
CASSSGQAADTQYF	TGTGCCAGCAGCTCGGGACAGGCGGCAGATACGCAGTATTTT	14	TRBV7-9	TRBJ2-3	TRBD1	-
CASSPSLTRSSYEQYF	TGTGCCAGCAGCCCCAGCCTGACACGGAGCTCCTACGAGCAGTACTTC	16	TRBV7-4	TRBJ2-7	-	-
CASSFRDRVVAGISPGELFF	TGTGCCAGCAGTTTCCGGGACAGGGTTGTAGCAGGGATTAGTCCCGGGGAGCTGTTTTTT	20	TRBV12-3/TRBV12-4	TRBJ2-2	TRBD1	few
CASRQLTGLNYGYTF	TGTGCCAGCAGACAACTTACAGGGTTAAACTATGGCTACACCTTC	15	TRBV7-9	TRBJ1-2	-	-
CASSEASGTGGSNEKLFF	TGTGCCAGCAGTGAAGCTTCCGGGACAGGGGGAAGCAATGAAAAACTGTTTTTT	18	TRBV2	TRBJ1-4	TRBD1	-
CASSPSQGDNEKLFF	TGTGCCAGCAGCCCTTCACAGGGGGATAATGAAAAACTGTTTTTT	15	TRBV28	TRBJ1-4	TRBD1	-
CASTPGGSSQPQHF	TGTGCCAGCACTCCAGGGGGGAGCAGTCAGCCCCAGCATTTT	14	TRBV2	TRBJ1-5	TRBD1	-
CASSQVDTAGYTF	TGTGCCAGCAGCCAAGTCGATACAGCTGGCTACACCTTC	13	TRBV4-2	TRBJ1-2	-	few
CAISDRGLGGYEQYF	TGTGCCATCAGTGATAGGGGGCTGGGAGGCTACGAGCAGTACTTC	15	TRBV10-3	TRBJ2-7	-	once
CASTRGQGDTEAFF	TGTGCCAGCACCAGGGGACAGGGGGACACTGAAGCTTTCTTT	14	TRBV7-2	TRBJ1-1	TRBD1	-
CASRIRGADYGYTF	TGTGCCAGCAGGATAAGAGGGGCGGACTATGGCTACACCTTC	14	TRBV6-5	TRBJ1-2	-	many
CSSVGSGDQETQYF	TGCAGTTCAGTGGGGAGCGGGGACCAAGAGACCCAGTACTTC	14	TRBV20-1	TRBJ2-5	TRBD2	many
CASSPGGGRSQPQYF	TGTGCCAGCAGCCCGGGCGGGGGGAGAAGTCAGCCCCAGTACTTC	15	TRBV9	TRBJ2-5	TRBD2	-
CASIGRRGVYGYTF	TGTGCCAGTATCGGGAGAAGGGGCGTCTATGGCTACACCTTC	14	TRBV19	TRBJ1-2	-	many
CSARARDLITEAF	TGCAGTGCTAGAGCCAGGGACTTGATCACTGAAGCTTTC	13	TRBV20-1	TRBJ2-6	-	-
CSATAGTGSGEQYF	TGCAGTGCTACGGCTGGGACAGGGTCGGGGGAGCAGTACTTC	14	TRBV20-1	TRBJ2-7	TRBD1	many
CASSADRSYSNQPQHF	TGTGCCAGCAGTGCTGACAGGTCCTATAGCAATCAGCCCCAGCATTTT	16	TRBV25-1	TRBJ1-5	-	-
CSARDRGTGGNSPLHF	TGCAGTGCTAGAGATCGAGGGACAGGGGGAAATTCACCCCTCCACTTT	16	TRBV20-1	TRBJ1-6	TRBD1	many
CATSDEGRGVQPQHF	TGTGCCACCAGTGATGAGGGTAGGGGGGTTCAGCCCCAGCATTTT	15	TRBV24-1	TRBJ1-5	-	-
CASVPWTVNTEAFF	TGTGCCAGCGTCCCATGGACAGTGAACACTGAAGCTTTCTTT	14	TRBV6-2/TRBV6-3	TRBJ1-1	-	-